Listed below are T cell receptor beta chains from one sample, sequenced in a study of T-cell reconstitution after alpha-beta-depleted transplantation in children. TCRdb fed the PCR reads into MiXCR, producing one record per CDR3 protein. The table has about half a million distinct CDR3 sequences, 12% seen once. The source material was PBMCs from the stem cell graft donor, sampled from the stem cell graft. Source of these receptors: a human donor who donated a stem cell graft to a child with combined immunodeficiency. Both conserved end residues are part of each CDR3. D genes are given only for firm matches. Some rows mark clone size as missing; the rest say once, few, many or name a class of expanded clone.

D: TRBD2
size: few
J: TRBJ2-6
V: TRBV4-2
DNA: TGTGCCAGCAGCCAAGTTGTGGCGGGGGGAATTGGGGCCAACGTCCTGACTTTC
CDR3: CASSQVVAGGIGANVLTF

D: TRBD2
size: many
J: TRBJ2-1
V: TRBV12-3/TRBV12-4
DNA: TGTGCCAGCAGTCTCGGGACTAGCGGGCGTGAGCAGTTCTTC
CDR3: CASSLGTSGREQFF

D: .
size: few
J: TRBJ1-5
V: TRBV4-3
DNA: TGCGCCAGCAGCCAAGTTAGGGGGGGAGGACAGCCCCAGCATTTT
CDR3: CASSQVRGGGQPQHF

D: .
size: few
J: TRBJ1-2
V: TRBV20-1
DNA: TGCAGTACACCCTGGGACTATGGCTACACCTTC
CDR3: CSTPWDYGYTF

D: TRBD2
size: few
J: TRBJ2-5
V: TRBV9
DNA: TGTGCCAGCAGCGGACGCCCCGGGGGGCAAGAGACCCAGTACTTC
CDR3: CASSGRPGGQETQYF

D: .
size: .
J: TRBJ2-1
V: TRBV29-1
DNA: TGCAGCTATGAGAGACACGGGGGAAACAATGAGCAGTTCTTC
CDR3: CSYERHGGNNEQFF

D: .
size: few
J: TRBJ1-2
V: TRBV12-3/TRBV12-4
DNA: TGTGCCAGCACCGCCGGTGACTATGGCTACACCTTC
CDR3: CASTAGDYGYTF

D: TRBD2
size: few
J: TRBJ2-2
V: TRBV20-1
DNA: TGCAGTGCTAGAGATCATGGGGAAGCCATGGGGGGGTACACCGGGGAGCTGTTTTTT
CDR3: CSARDHGEAMGGYTGELFF

D: .
size: few
J: TRBJ2-1
V: TRBV30
DNA: TGTGCCTGGAAAAAGGGAGTATACAATGAGCAGTTCTTC
CDR3: CAWKKGVYNEQFF

D: .
size: .
J: TRBJ2-5
V: TRBV7-2
DNA: TGTGCCAGCACCGCCGACTGGGGCCAAGAGACCCAGTACTTC
CDR3: CASTADWGQETQYF

D: .
size: .
J: TRBJ2-7
V: TRBV14
DNA: TGTGCCAGCAGCCACCGCCACTACGAGCAGTACTTC
CDR3: CASSHRHYEQYF

D: .
size: many
J: TRBJ2-7
V: TRBV28
DNA: TGTGCCAGCAGCGATAGAGGGTTGGGCGAGCAGTACTTC
CDR3: CASSDRGLGEQYF

D: .
size: .
J: TRBJ1-1
V: TRBV15
DNA: TGTGCCACCAGCAGAGGGGCAGGGACCACTGAAGCTTTCTTT
CDR3: CATSRGAGTTEAFF

D: TRBD2
size: many
J: TRBJ2-1
V: TRBV12-3/TRBV12-4
DNA: TGTGCCAGCAGTCCTAGCGGGGGCTGGTACAATGAGCAGTTCTTC
CDR3: CASSPSGGWYNEQFF

D: .
size: many
J: TRBJ2-1
V: TRBV12-3/TRBV12-4
DNA: TGTGCCAGCAGCCCCCCGGGGACGTTACACAATGAGCAGTTCTTC
CDR3: CASSPPGTLHNEQFF

D: .
size: many
J: TRBJ2-7
V: TRBV29-1
DNA: TGCAGCGTTGGGGGATCTACCTACGAGCAGTACTTC
CDR3: CSVGGSTYEQYF

D: .
size: .
J: TRBJ2-4
V: TRBV5-1
DNA: TGCGCCAGCACCCAAGGGGGCAAAAACATTCAGTACTTC
CDR3: CASTQGGKNIQYF